The 32 T cell receptor beta chains below come from one sample, sequenced in a study of identical twins' blood T cells. MiXCR, run by TCRdb on the 5' RACE reads, gives a single entry per CDR3 protein. The data show 300,000 to 450,000 distinct CDR3 sequences, about 28% seen once. The sequenced sample was PBMCs. The source of these receptors is a woman aged 18 to 55 in good health.

On this clonotype: One end of the junction is discordant with germline, which a read error may explain. The J gene is TRBJ2-1, the V gene TRBV11-3, with 8 bases matching TRBD2. Germline assignment: CDR1 SGHNT and CDR2 YENEEA. This CDR3 has 15 amino acids. The DNA for the CDR3 is TGTGCCGGCAGCTTTGGTAGCGGGGCGACTAATGAGCAGTTCTTC. This gives the protein CAGSFGSGATNEQFF.

A remark on this clonotype: This may arise from a read error, as a much more abundant clone is one base away. The CDR3 coding sequence is TGCAGTGCCTCGACAAGGCACACTGAAGCTTTCTTT. This translates into CSASTRHTEAFF. The rearrangement links TRBV20-1 to TRBJ1-1; D uncertain. This CDR3 has 12 amino acids. The germline gives CDR1 DFQATT, CDR2 SNEGSKA (reference sequence). The V end lost 6 bases, the J end lost 3 bases, and 11 bases lay between the germline ends.

The rearrangement uses TRBV27 and TRBJ1-1; tentatively, D is TRBD1 (6 bases). V lost 6 bases and J 3 bases, leaving 26 bases between the germline ends. CDR3 length: 18 amino acids. Germline V gives CDR1 MNHEY, CDR2 SMNVEV (reference sequence). CDR3 sequence (DNA): TGTGCCAGCAGCTTCGAAGGGGGGCCAGGGGTTGTGGACACTGAAGCTTTCTTT. This sequence encodes CASSFEGGPGVVDTEAFF.

This clonotype was recorded a few times. At one boundary the junction diverges from the germline segment, which might be a read error. This chain connects TRBV29-1 to TRBJ1-1; 8 nucleotides line up with TRBD1. This CDR3 is built from 9 residues. CDR1 and CDR2 from the germline V gene are SQVTM and ANQGSEA. The CDR3 region has the DNA TGCAGCGTGGCCCCAGGGGGCGGCTTT. Translating it yields CSVAPGGGF.

This clonotype appeared a few times. This chain joins TRBV6-5 and TRBJ2-2; D unclear. The CDR3 is made up of 12 amino acids. CDR1 and CDR2 (germline): MNHEY, SVGAGI. Trimming took off 5 bases at V and 8 bases at J, with 9 bases between the two ends. The CDR3 reads CASSGRGGELFF. CDR3 coding DNA: TGTGCCAGCAGTGGACGTGGGGGGGAGCTGTTTTTT.

This clonotype was detected only a few times. The chain employs TRBV20-1 and TRBJ2-7; D gene uncertain. Trimming removed 0 bases from V and 4 bases from J, with 10 bases in between. Germline values: CDR1 DFQATT, CDR2 SNEGSKA (reference sequence). The CDR3 consists of 13 residues. The CDR3 sequence: CSARDSYRYEQYF. The CDR3 coding sequence is TGCAGTGCTAGAGACAGTTACCGATACGAGCAGTACTTC.

The chain employs TRBV6-2 or TRBV6-3 and TRBJ1-1, with D perhaps matching TRBD1 (6 bases). Trimming cost V 7 bases and J 1 base, with 19 bases left between them. The CDR3 has 16 residues. Germline V lookup: CDR1 MNHEY, CDR2 SVGEGT. The CDR3 reads CASNSRNRAKNTEAFF. In nucleotides, the CDR3 is TGTGCCAGCAACTCGCGAAACAGGGCCAAGAACACTGAAGCTTTCTTT.

V usage is TRBV10-3 and J usage is TRBJ1-1; TRBD1 might be the D (5 bases). The CDR3 has 13 amino acids. V was trimmed by 8 bases and J by 5 bases, leaving 15 bases between them. Germline lookup yields CDR1 ENHRY and CDR2 SYGVKD. This CDR3 reads CAIQIGGGTEAFF. Here the CDR3 DNA reads TGTGCCATCCAAATCGGCGGGGGGACTGAAGCTTTCTTT.

Worth noting for this clonotype: One end of the junction does not line up with germline, which may come from a read error. The chain carries TRBV20-1 and TRBJ1-5, with D uncertain. This CDR3 spans 13 amino acids. Germline V lookup: CDR1 DFQATT, CDR2 SNEGSKA (reference sequence). The CDR3 DNA follows: TGCTGTGCTAATATCCAAGCCGATCAGCCCCAGCATTTT. It translates to CCANIQADQPQHF.

This clonotype was seen a few times. The rearrangement joins TRBV6-5 to TRBJ1-2, with a tentative D call TRBD1 (6 bases). Germline V CDR1 and CDR2: MNHEY, SVGAGI. With 5 bases removed from V and 2 bases from J, the gap between germline ends came to 12 bases. This CDR3 has 14 residues. Here the CDR3 reads CASSTTTGNYGYTF. The CDR3 bases are TGTGCCAGCAGTACCACGACAGGAAACTATGGCTACACCTTC.

The J gene is TRBJ1-3, the V gene TRBV6-5, with unresolved D. Trimming stripped 4 bases from V and 8 bases from J, with 15 bases between. The CDR3 extends over 14 amino acids. Germline V gene data show CDR1 as MNHEY and CDR2 as SVGAGI. CDR3 DNA sequence: TGTGCCAGCAGTTCCCCGGGCCTCCTAGACACCATATATTTT. Translating it yields CASSSPGLLDTIYF.

The rearrangement links TRBV6-2 or TRBV6-3 to TRBJ2-1, with D perhaps TRBD2 (5 bases). CDR3 length: 14 amino acids. V was trimmed by 4 bases and J by 2 bases, leaving 9 bases between them. The germline V gene encodes CDR1 MNHEY and CDR2 SVGEGT. In DNA form, the CDR3 reads TGTGCCAGCAGTTTGGCGACTACCTACAATGAGCAGTTCTTC. Protein product: CASSLATTYNEQFF.

There are a few counts of this clonotype. The genes are TRBV6-5 and TRBJ1-4, with 9 bases lining up with TRBD1. The J segment lost 5 bases and the V segment lost 4 bases, leaving 2 bases of the junction unmatched. CDR3 size: 14 residues. Germline CDR1 and CDR2: MNHEY and SVGAGI. Written as DNA, the CDR3 is TGTGCCAGCAGTTGGGACAGGGTGAATGAAAAACTGTTTTTT. Amino acid sequence: CASSWDRVNEKLFF.

The sample holds many counts of this clonotype. The V call is TRBV28, the J call TRBJ2-1; D is undetermined. CDR3 length: 13 amino acids. The germline V and J ends were trimmed by 2 bases and 7 bases, with 9 bases remaining between them. Germline V gives CDR1 MDHEN, CDR2 SYDVKM. The DNA of the CDR3 is TGTGCCAGCAGTTTAGTAGGGTCGAATGAGCAGTTCTTC. It is translated as CASSLVGSNEQFF.

The chain couples TRBV9 to TRBJ2-3; D perhaps matches TRBD1 (6 bases). Trimming left V 4 bases short and J 2 bases short, with 14 bases between. Germline V CDR1 and CDR2: SGDLS, YYNGEE. The CDR3 has 15 amino acids. As DNA, the CDR3 is TGTGCCAGCAGCATAGACGGGACAATCACAGATACGCAGTATTTT. Its protein product is CASSIDGTITDTQYF.

The chain joins TRBV2 to TRBJ1-1; D possibly corresponds to TRBD1 (6 bases). V was cut by 3 bases and J by 1 base, with 12 bases left in between. The germline V gene has CDR1 SNHLY and CDR2 FYNNEI. This CDR3 spans 15 amino acids. The DNA of the CDR3 is TGTGCCAGCAGTGACAGGGGTACTGGGAACACTGAAGCTTTCTTT. This sequence encodes CASSDRGTGNTEAFF.

The rearrangement joins TRBV19 to TRBJ1-5; D ambiguous. This CDR3 region has 15 residues. Germline-derived CDR1 and CDR2 are LNHDA and SQIVND (reference sequence). Trimming stripped 4 bases from V and 3 bases from J, with 13 bases between. The CDR3 DNA reads TGTGCCAGTAGTAGGGGAGGAGGAAACAATCAGCCCCAGCATTTT. It translates to CASSRGGGNNQPQHF.

This clonotype was picked up a small number of times. V usage is TRBV25-1 and J usage is TRBJ1-3, with D hard to call. Trimming took off 1 base at V and 3 bases at J, with 4 bases between the two ends. Germline V CDR1 and CDR2: MGHDK, SYGVNS. This CDR3 spans 13 amino acids. DNA of the CDR3: TGTGCCAGCAGTGAATGGAGTGGAAACACCATATATTTT. Translation: CASSEWSGNTIYF.

This clonotype was seen only a few times. This chain uses TRBV4-1 with TRBJ2-5, with TRBD2 identical over 12 bases. The CDR3 contains 17 residues. CDR1 and CDR2 from the germline V gene are MGHRA and YSYEKL. The V segment lost 0 bases and the J segment 3 bases; nucleotides outside the gene matches: 5. CDR3 bases: TGCGCCAGCAGCCAAGATCCGCCTAGCGGGAGGGAAGAGACCCAGTACTTC. Protein sequence: CASSQDPPSGREETQYF.

The rearrangement links TRBV5-1 to TRBJ1-3; D is unresolved. This CDR3 comprises 15 residues. From germline, CDR1 is SGHRS and CDR2 YFSETQ. Trimming left V 0 bases short and J 4 bases short, with 11 bases between. The CDR3 sequence is CASSLDLPLGNTIYF. DNA for the CDR3: TGCGCCAGCAGCTTGGATCTTCCACTCGGAAACACCATATATTTT.

The genes are TRBV9 and TRBJ2-3; tentatively, D is TRBD1 or TRBD2 (5 bases each). CDR1 and CDR2 from the germline V gene are SGDLS and YYNGEE. Trimming took off 4 bases at V and 4 bases at J, with 19 bases between the two ends. This CDR3 has 16 residues. CDR3 DNA sequence: TGTGCCAGCAGCACTCCGATGGGGGTCTTGTCAGATACGCAGTATTTT. This gives the protein CASSTPMGVLSDTQYF.

Turning to this clonotype: The junction shows a germline mismatch at one end, possibly a read error. The chain uses TRBV20-1 and TRBJ2-5; D uncertain. The CDR3 spans 13 residues. The germline V gene has CDR1 DFQATT and CDR2 SNEGSKA (reference sequence). DNA of the CDR3: TGCAGTGCTAGAGATGACTTAAAAGAGGCCCAGTACTTC. The encoded protein is CSARDDLKEAQYF.

The chain joins TRBV20-1 to TRBJ1-5; no definite D call. There are 13 residues in the CDR3. The V gene lost 5 bases and the J gene lost 2 bases, with 10 bases spanning the gap. Per the germline V gene, CDR1 is DFQATT and CDR2 is SNEGSKA (reference sequence). CDR3 DNA sequence: TGCAGTGCTGCGAGTGAAGGCAATCAGCCCCAGCATTTT. It codes for CSAASEGNQPQHF.

This clonotype was counted only a few times. The chain combines TRBV6-6 with TRBJ1-1; TRBD1 might be the D (5 bases). Germline lookup yields CDR1 MNHNY and CDR2 SVGAGI (reference sequence). Trimming pared 3 bases from V and 0 bases from J, leaving 8 bases between. The CDR3 length is 14 residues. CDR3 amino acids: CASSYQGVNTEAFF. CDR3 bases: TGTGCCAGCAGTTATCAGGGAGTGAACACTGAAGCTTTCTTT.

The chain recombines TRBV9 with TRBJ2-2; D gene unclear. CDR3 length equals 15 residues. Trimming took 2 bases from V and 3 from J, leaving 11 bases between them. Germline CDR1 reads SGDLS; CDR2 reads YYNGEE. The CDR3 nucleotides read TGTGCCAGCAGCGTCGGCGGCGGTCACACCGGGGAGCTGTTTTTT. Amino acids: CASSVGGGHTGELFF.

The V call is TRBV2, the J call TRBJ1-3; D is uncertain. The germline V and J ends were trimmed by 3 bases and 1 base, with 7 bases remaining between them. The CDR3 covers 14 residues. Germline V gene lookup returns CDR1 SNHLY and CDR2 FYNNEI. CDR3 DNA: TGTGCCAGCAGTGACGCCGTTTCTGGAAACACCATATATTTT. This translates into CASSDAVSGNTIYF.

A remark on this clonotype: Germline is not matched at one junction end, which may reflect a read error. The chain has TRBV12-3 or TRBV12-4 and TRBJ2-7, with D uncertain. This CDR3 is 11 amino acids long. The CDR3, as DNA: TGTGCCCGCAGTTCCGGCTACGAGCAGTACTTC. It specifies CARSSGYEQYF.

V gene TRBV7-2 combines with J gene TRBJ2-4; D is possibly TRBD2 (6 bases). Germline CDR1 SGHTA, CDR2 FQGNSA. The CDR3 has 15 residues. The ends were cut back, 1 base at V and 9 bases at J, with 16 bases in the middle. CDR3 DNA sequence: TGTGCCAGCAGCTTAGACGTGGGCCAGGGAGGCATTCAGTACTTC. Residues: CASSLDVGQGGIQYF.

V usage is TRBV7-6 and J usage is TRBJ1-2; no definite D call. In germline, CDR1 is SGHVS, CDR2 FNYEAQ. V lost 2 bases and J lost 0, with 4 bases in between. This CDR3 spans 13 amino acids. The CDR3 sequence: CASSLWSNYGYTF. As DNA, the CDR3 is TGTGCCAGCAGCTTATGGTCTAACTATGGCTACACCTTC.

V is TRBV28 and J is TRBJ2-3; the match to TRBD1 covers 9 bases. Germline CDR1 and CDR2: MDHEN and SYDVKM. Unmatched junction bases numbered 3, after V lost 4 bases and J lost 4 bases. The length of the CDR3 is 14 residues. The CDR3 region has the DNA TGTGCCAGCAGTTCGGGACAGGGATCAGATACGCAGTATTTT. This codes for CASSSGQGSDTQYF.

The V call is TRBV9, the J call TRBJ2-7, with 9 bases lining up with TRBD2. V was clipped by 4 bases and J by 1 base; unmatched bases: 6. The CDR3 consists of 15 residues. The germline CDR1 and CDR2 sequences are SGDLS and YYNGEE. Written as DNA, the CDR3 is TGTGCCAGCAGCCCAGTGACTAGCGGTTCCTACGAGCAGTACTTC. Amino acids: CASSPVTSGSYEQYF. Drawing the rest from reference TRBV9 and TRBJ2-7, the complete variable domain is DSGVTQTPKHLITATGQRVTLRCSPRSGDLSVYWYQQSLDQGLQFLIQYYNGEERAKGNILERFSAQQFPDLHSELNLSSLELGDSALYFCASSPVTSGSYEQYFGPGTRLTVT.

This clonotype was detected only a few times. The chain couples TRBV28 to TRBJ2-5; D not resolved. Trimming stripped 3 bases from V and 8 bases from J, with 7 bases between. The germline V gene has CDR1 MDHEN and CDR2 SYDVKM. This CDR3 comprises 11 residues. CDR3 nucleotides: TGTGCCAGCAGTTTGGACGTAACCCAGTACTTC. Translating it yields CASSLDVTQYF. Using reference TRBV28 and TRBJ2-5 for the parts outside the CDR3, the full variable domain is DVKVTQSSRYLVKRTGEKVFLECVQDMDHENMFWYRQDPGLGLRLIYFSYDVKMKEKGDIPEGYSVSREKKERFSLILESASTNQTSMYLCASSLDVTQYFGPGTRLLVL.